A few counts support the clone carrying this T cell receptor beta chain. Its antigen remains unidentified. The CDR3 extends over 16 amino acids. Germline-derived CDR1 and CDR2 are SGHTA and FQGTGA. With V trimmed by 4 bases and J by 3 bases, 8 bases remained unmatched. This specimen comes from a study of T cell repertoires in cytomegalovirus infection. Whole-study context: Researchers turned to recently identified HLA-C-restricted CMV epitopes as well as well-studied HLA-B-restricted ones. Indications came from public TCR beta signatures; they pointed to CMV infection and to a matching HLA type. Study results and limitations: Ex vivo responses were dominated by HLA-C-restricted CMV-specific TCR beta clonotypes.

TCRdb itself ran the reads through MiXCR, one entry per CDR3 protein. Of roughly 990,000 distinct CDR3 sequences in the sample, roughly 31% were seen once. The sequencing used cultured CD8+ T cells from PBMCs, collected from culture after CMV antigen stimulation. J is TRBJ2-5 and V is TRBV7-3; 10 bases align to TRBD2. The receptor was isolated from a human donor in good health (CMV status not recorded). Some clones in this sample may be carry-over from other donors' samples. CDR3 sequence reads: CASSSKASGGEETQYF. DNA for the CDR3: TGTGCCAGCAGCTCCAAGGCCAGCGGGGGGGAAGAGACCCAGTACTTC.